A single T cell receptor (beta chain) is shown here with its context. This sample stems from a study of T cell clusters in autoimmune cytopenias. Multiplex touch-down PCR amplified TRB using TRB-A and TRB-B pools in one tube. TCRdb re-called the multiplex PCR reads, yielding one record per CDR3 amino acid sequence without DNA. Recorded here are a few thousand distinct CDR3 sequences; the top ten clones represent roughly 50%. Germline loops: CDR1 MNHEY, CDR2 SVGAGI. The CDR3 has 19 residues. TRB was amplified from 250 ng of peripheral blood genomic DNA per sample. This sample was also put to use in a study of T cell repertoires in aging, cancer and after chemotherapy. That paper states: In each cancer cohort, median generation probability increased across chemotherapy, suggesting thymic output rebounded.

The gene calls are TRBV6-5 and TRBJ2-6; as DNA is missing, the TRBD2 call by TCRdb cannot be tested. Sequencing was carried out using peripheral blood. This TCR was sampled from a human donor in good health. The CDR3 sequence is CASSLTQRGELSGANVLTF.